Below are 8 T cell receptor beta chains sequenced from a single sample in a study of cytomegalovirus exposure and HLA in healthy donors. This PCR relied on a set of 60 Vbeta primers and 13 Jbeta primers. Assay used: immunoSEQ multiplex PCR; TCRdb lists only in-frame clones, some missing. The sample lists 220,000 or so clones; 70% to 85% were seen once. Sequenced material: PBMCs. These receptors all stem from a male donor in good health and CMV-seronegative.

This clone was seen a handful of times. The chain is built from TRBV6-6 and TRBJ2-7; maybe TRBD1 (6 bases). CDR1 and CDR2 (germline): MNHNY, SVGAGI (reference sequence). This CDR3 has 13 amino acids. V lost 4 bases to trimming and J lost 9 bases, with 16 bases between them. The CDR3 spells CASSWGHPEGQYF. The CDR3 nucleotides are TGTGCCAGCAGTTGGGGACACCCCGAGGGGCAGTACTTC.

This clone was picked up many times. This chain connects TRBV5-1 to TRBJ2-2; D is ambiguous. Germline V gene sequence: CDR1 SGHRS, CDR2 YFSETQ. CDR3 length: 14 amino acids. V was clipped by 2 bases and J by 7 bases, with 12 bases between them. CDR3 residues: CASSLIESSGELFF. CDR3 bases: TGCGCCAGCAGCTTAATAGAAAGTAGCGGGGAGCTGTTTTTT.

This rearrangement joins TRBV15 to TRBJ2-7; D is ambiguous. V was trimmed by 0 bases and J by 6 bases, leaving 15 bases between them. The CDR3 consists of 15 residues. CDR1 and CDR2 (germline): LNHNV, YYDKDF (reference sequence). The CDR3 sequence: CATSRDQVPTGEQYF. The CDR3 nucleotides read TGTGCCACCAGCAGAGATCAAGTGCCCACGGGCGAGCAGTACTTC.

The V and J genes are TRBV19 and TRBJ2-5, with D maybe TRBD2 (6 bases). The CDR3 runs 14 residues. Germline assignment: CDR1 LNHDA and CDR2 SQIVND (reference sequence). V was pared by 0 bases and J by 5 bases, with 10 bases between. CDR3 amino acids: CASSIDTGRETQYF. CDR3 coding DNA: TGTGCCAGTAGTATAGATACGGGGAGGGAGACCCAGTACTTC.

The rearrangement links TRBV28 to TRBJ1-2, with D possibly being TRBD1 (5 bases). The germline V gene has CDR1 MDHEN and CDR2 SYDVKM. Trimming shortened V by 4 bases and J by 2 bases, and 11 bases separated the two germline ends. CDR3 length: 14 amino acids. CDR3 bases: TGTGCCAGCAGTTGGCCGGGGGGAAACTATGGCTACACCTTC. This encodes CASSWPGGNYGYTF.

This clone was observed a few times. CDR3 sequence (DNA): TGTGCCAGCAGCGTACTAGCGGGGGTGGATTCTCTCAATGAGCAGTTCTTC. Protein sequence: CASSVLAGVDSLNEQFF. The chain has TRBV7-9 and TRBJ2-1, with 11 bases that match TRBD2. The length of the CDR3 is 17 residues. Germline V gene data show CDR1 as SEHNR and CDR2 as FQNEAQ (reference sequence). The junction had 12 bases not matched to a gene; V was cut back by 5 bases and J by 6 bases.

The chain uses TRBV7-9 and TRBJ1-2, with D hard to call. This CDR3 comprises 13 residues. V was clipped by 1 base and J by 4 bases, with 7 bases between them. CDR1 is SEHNR and CDR2 is FQNEAQ in the germline V gene (reference sequence). Here the CDR3 reads CASSLEQTYGYTF. DNA for the CDR3: TGTGCCAGCAGCTTAGAACAGACCTATGGCTACACCTTC.

The chain joins TRBV10-3 to TRBJ1-1, with a possible D match to TRBD1 (6 bases). The CDR3 has 13 residues. Per germline, CDR1 ENHRY and CDR2 SYGVKD. V lost 6 bases, J lost 11 bases, and 19 bases lay in between. The CDR3 loop is CAISPGQPFLAFF. CDR3 sequence (DNA): TGTGCCATCAGCCCCGGACAGCCCTTTCTCGCTTTCTTT.